These 5 T cell receptor beta chains were all obtained from the same sample, sequenced in a study of T cell responses to AZD1222 COVID-19 vaccine. Generated by immunoSEQ multiplex PCR, the TCRdb table keeps only in-frame clones and is missing some. The table has about 100,000 clones, roughly nine tenths seen once. This specimen was peripheral blood, taken on day 0 of AZD1222 vaccination. The source is an adult in good health.

CDR3 in amino acids: CASSYRTGGTRAGYTF. The CDR3 DNA sequence: TGTGCCAGCAGTTACAGGACAGGGGGCACCAGGGCTGGCTACACCTTC. The rearrangement joins TRBV6-5 to TRBJ1-2; 11 bases are shared with TRBD1. With 2 bases clipped from V and 7 bases from J, the junction kept 9 bases outside the gene matches. CDR1 MNHEY and CDR2 SVGAGI come from the germline V gene. The CDR3 contains 16 residues.

The chain uses TRBV18 and TRBJ1-1; TRBD1 matches at 7 bases. There are 11 residues in the CDR3. The germline gives CDR1 KGHSH, CDR2 LQKENI. Trimming cost V 5 bases and J 8 bases; bases outside gene matches: 2. The DNA of the CDR3 is TGTGCCAGCTCAGAGGACAGGGAAGCTTTCTTT. Its translation: CASSEDREAFF.

This chain connects TRBV4-2 to TRBJ1-1; D might be TRBD1 (6 bases). The CDR3 is 13 residues long. The germline V gene encodes CDR1 LGHNA and CDR2 YNFKEQ. V gave up 5 bases and J gave up 8 bases, with 15 bases separating them. CDR3 bases: TGTGCCAGCAGCACCGCGGGGGGGCTGGAAGCTTTCTTT. Its translation: CASSTAGGLEAFF.

The CDR3 DNA reads TGCAGTGCTAGTAACCAGGGGGGGACTGAAGCTTTCTTT. Translation gives CSASNQGGTEAFF. The V and J genes are TRBV20-1 and TRBJ1-1, with 7 bases matching TRBD1. The germline V gene encodes CDR1 DFQATT and CDR2 SNEGSKA (reference sequence). This CDR3 has 13 residues. V lost 3 bases and J lost 5; bases outside the gene matches: 6.

The chain couples TRBV30 to TRBJ1-2, with D possibly being TRBD1 (6 bases). Germline-derived CDR1 and CDR2 are GTSNPN and SVGIG (reference sequence). The V end was cut by 1 base, the J end by 7 bases, with 19 bases between. The CDR3 extends over 15 amino acids. DNA for the CDR3: TGTGCCTGGAGTGGGTCCCCTTCGGGGGGGCTTGGCTACACCTTC. Translating it yields CAWSGSPSGGLGYTF.